This TCR beta chain was documented in a study of blood T cell repertoires in COVID-19 (dated by TCRdb to about 2020). Some background on the complete study: Samples from collaborators originated in the United States, Italy and Spain and spanned both the acute and convalescent phases of COVID-19. The material from the prospective study consisted of cDNA or gDNA derived from T cells, B-cell-depleted T cells, or PBMCs. Subjects who had been exposed to COVID-19, were actively infected with it, or had recovered from it provided the deeply sampled blood TCRbeta repertoires that made up the dataset. The repertoires were made available in a free public database intended to serve as a resource for research on the immune response to SARS-CoV-2. Samples came from the ongoing ImmuneRACE study (first 160 participants) plus 1,254 subjects from 6 global collaborators. The sample metadata nearly always contained a de-identified subject ID, COVID-19 status, age in years and sex. HLA class I and class II types, where available, came from metadata supplied by the sample provider rather than from assay-based typing.

Whole blood was collected in K2EDTA tubes by collaborating institutions according to the institutions' own protocols. For TCRbeta analysis, collaborators shipped samples in one of three forms: frozen whole blood, isolated PBMCs, or DNA extracted from either of those sample types. Counted from cysteine to phenylalanine, this CDR3 has 15 amino acids. Only the CDR3 part of the read is kept: 45 bases, read in frame from the first base. Clipping removes 4 bases from V and 6 bases from J, with 11 as the unmatched junction base count. For CDR1 and CDR2, the germline V gene lists KGHSH and LQKENI. General study outcomes and caveats: How much clinical and demographic metadata was included differed by source and by participant, and the metadata was provided uncurated.

As for this clone: Its cognate antigen has yet to be identified. No much larger clonotype is one base removed from it; base qualities were not supplied.

TCRbeta CDR3 regions were amplified from genomic DNA using the immunoSEQ Assay, a bias-controlled multiplex PCR. The authors' pipeline ran thus. Nucleated cell counts per sample were estimated from amplification of reference gene primers within the assay. Sequence reads were collapsed and filtered to measure the absolute abundance of every unique TCRbeta CDR3 rearrangement. For each sample, productive Simpson clonality was calculated as the square root of Simpson's diversity index over productive rearrangements. TCRdb's version of the immuneACCESS table is confined to in-frame rearrangements and falls short of the full clone set. An unresolved V gene accounts for under half of the shortfall where checked; the remainder is of unknown origin. V and J calls and clone size follow that table, whereas D and trimming were derived from the DNA. The sample table records hundreds of thousands of clones; approximately 84% of these occur just once. The ten largest clones take up approximately 1.9% of the sample.

This clonotype was sampled from a woman at least 80 years old with acute or convalescent COVID-19. The chain uses TRBV18 and TRBJ1-1; the junction holds 7 bases that match TRBD1. Source material: peripheral blood. The nucleotides read TGTGCCAGCTCACGTCCCAGACAGGGTCTACCTGAAGCTTTCTTT. This encodes CASSRPRQGLPEAFF.